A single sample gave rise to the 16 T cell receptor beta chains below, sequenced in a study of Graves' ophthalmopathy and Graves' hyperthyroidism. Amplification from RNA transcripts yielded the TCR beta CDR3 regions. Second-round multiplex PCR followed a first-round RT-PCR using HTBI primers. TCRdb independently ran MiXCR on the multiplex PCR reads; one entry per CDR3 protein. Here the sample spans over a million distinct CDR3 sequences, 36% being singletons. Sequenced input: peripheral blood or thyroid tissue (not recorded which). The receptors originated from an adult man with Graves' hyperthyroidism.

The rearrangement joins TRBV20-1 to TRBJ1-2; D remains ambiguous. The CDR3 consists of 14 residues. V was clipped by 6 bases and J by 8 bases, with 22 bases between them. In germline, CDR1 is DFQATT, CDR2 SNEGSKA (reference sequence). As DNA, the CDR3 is TGCAGTGCAACCAAGGTTAGTCCGGAAGGGGGCTACACCTTC. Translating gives CSATKVSPEGGYTF.

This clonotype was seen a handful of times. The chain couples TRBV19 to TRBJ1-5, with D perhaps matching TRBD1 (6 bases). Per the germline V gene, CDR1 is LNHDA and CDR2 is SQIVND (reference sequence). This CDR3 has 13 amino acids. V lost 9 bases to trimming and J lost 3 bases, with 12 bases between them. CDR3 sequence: CARNTGTNQPQHF. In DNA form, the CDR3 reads TGTGCCAGGAATACAGGGACCAATCAGCCCCAGCATTTT.

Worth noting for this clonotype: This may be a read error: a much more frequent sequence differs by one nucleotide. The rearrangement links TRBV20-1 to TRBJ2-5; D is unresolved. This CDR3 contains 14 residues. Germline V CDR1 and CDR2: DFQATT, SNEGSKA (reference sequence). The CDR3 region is CSARESRREETQYF. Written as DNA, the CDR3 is TGCAGTGCCAGAGAGAGCCGCCGGGAAGAGACCCAGTACTTC.

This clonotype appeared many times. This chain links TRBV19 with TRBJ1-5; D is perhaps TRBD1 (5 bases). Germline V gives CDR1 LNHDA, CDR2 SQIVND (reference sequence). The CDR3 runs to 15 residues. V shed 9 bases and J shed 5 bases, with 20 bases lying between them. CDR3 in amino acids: CASQIGGQRDQPQHF. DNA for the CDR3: TGTGCCAGCCAGATCGGAGGACAAAGAGATCAGCCCCAGCATTTT.

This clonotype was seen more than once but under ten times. The CDR3 sequence: CASSLTTGVSYEQYF. CDR3 in DNA: TGCGCCAGCAGCCTTACGACAGGGGTCTCCTACGAGCAGTACTTC. This sequence joins TRBV4-1 and TRBJ2-7; TRBD1 agrees at 8 bases. In germline, CDR1 is MGHRA, CDR2 YSYEKL. With V trimmed by 4 bases and J by 0 bases, 5 bases remained unmatched. CDR3 length equals 15 residues.

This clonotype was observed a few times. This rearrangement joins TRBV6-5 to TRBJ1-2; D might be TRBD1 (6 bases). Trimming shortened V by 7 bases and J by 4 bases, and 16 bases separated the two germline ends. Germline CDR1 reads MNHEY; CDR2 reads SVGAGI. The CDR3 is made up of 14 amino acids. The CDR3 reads CASKSGHHLYGYTF. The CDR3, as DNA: TGTGCCAGCAAGTCGGGACACCACCTCTATGGCTACACCTTC.

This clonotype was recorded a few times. This chain's CDR3 is CASSIAASGAREAFF. CDR3 nucleotides: TGTGCCAGTAGTATAGCGGCTTCTGGGGCTAGAGAAGCTTTCTTT. The V and J genes are TRBV19 and TRBJ1-1; D might be TRBD1 (5 bases). The V end was cut by 1 base, the J end by 8 bases, with 17 bases between. CDR3 length equals 15 residues. Germline values: CDR1 LNHDA, CDR2 SQIVND (reference sequence).

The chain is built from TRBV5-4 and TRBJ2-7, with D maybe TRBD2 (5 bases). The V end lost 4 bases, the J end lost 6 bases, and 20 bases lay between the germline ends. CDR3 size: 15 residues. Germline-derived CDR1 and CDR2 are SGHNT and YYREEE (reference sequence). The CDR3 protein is CASSGRGIMSSEQYF. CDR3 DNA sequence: TGTGCCAGCAGCGGGCGAGGGATCATGTCCAGCGAGCAGTACTTC.

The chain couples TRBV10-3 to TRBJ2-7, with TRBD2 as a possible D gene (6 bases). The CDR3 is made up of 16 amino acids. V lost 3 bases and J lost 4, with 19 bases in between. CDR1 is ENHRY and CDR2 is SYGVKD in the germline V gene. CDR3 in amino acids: CAISDHSTSPIYEQYF. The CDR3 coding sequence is TGTGCCATCAGTGATCATTCGACTAGTCCAATTTACGAGCAGTACTTC.

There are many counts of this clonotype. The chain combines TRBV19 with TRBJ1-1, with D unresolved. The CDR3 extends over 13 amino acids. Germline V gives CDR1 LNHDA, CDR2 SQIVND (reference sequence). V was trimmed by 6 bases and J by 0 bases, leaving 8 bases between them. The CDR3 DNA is TGTGCCAGTAGAACAAACATGAACACTGAAGCTTTCTTT. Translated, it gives CASRTNMNTEAFF.

The CDR3 here is CATSAINRDNTGELFF. The DNA for the CDR3 is TGTGCCACCAGTGCCATTAACAGGGATAACACCGGGGAGCTGTTTTTT. J is TRBJ2-2 and V is TRBV24-1; a possible D gene is TRBD1 (6 bases). V lost 5 bases to trimming and J lost 2 bases, with 14 bases between them. CDR1 and CDR2 from the germline V gene are KGHDR and SFDVKD. CDR3 length: 16 amino acids.

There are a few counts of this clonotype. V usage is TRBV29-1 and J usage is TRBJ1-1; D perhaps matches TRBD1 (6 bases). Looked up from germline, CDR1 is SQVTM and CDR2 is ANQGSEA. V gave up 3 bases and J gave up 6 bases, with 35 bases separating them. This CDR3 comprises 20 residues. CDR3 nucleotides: TGCAGCGTTGACGATATGGGACGACAAGGGACATCCCCAGGGATGGCTGAAGCTTTCTTT. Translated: CSVDDMGRQGTSPGMAEAFF.

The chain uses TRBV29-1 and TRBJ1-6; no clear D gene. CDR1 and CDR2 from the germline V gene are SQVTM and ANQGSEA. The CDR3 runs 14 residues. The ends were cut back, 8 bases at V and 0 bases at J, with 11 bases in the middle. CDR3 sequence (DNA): TGCAGCATCGAGGGAAGCTCCTATAATTCACCCCTCCACTTT. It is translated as CSIEGSSYNSPLHF.

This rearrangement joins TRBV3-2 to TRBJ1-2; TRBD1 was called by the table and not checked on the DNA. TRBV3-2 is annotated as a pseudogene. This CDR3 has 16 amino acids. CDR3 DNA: TGTGCCAGCAGCCAATGGGGGGGACAGCTTTACTATGGCTACACCTTC. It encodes CASSQWGGQLYYGYTF.

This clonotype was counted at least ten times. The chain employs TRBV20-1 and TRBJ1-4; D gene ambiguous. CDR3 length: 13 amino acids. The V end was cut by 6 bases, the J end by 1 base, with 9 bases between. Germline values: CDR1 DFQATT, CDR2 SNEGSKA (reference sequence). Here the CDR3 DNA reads TGCAGTGCAAGTCGGATAACTAATGAAAAACTGTTTTTT. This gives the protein CSASRITNEKLFF.

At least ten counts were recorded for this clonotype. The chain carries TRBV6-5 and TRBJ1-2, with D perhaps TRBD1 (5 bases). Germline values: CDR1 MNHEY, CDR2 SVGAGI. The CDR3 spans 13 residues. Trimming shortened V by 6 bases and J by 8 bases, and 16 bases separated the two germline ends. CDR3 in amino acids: CASRNAGSAGYTF. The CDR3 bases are TGTGCCAGCAGAAACGCAGGGTCGGCGGGCTACACCTTC.